The rows below give T cell receptor beta chains drawn from one sample of a study of blood T cell repertoires in COVID-19. Method: immunoSEQ multiplex PCR; TCRdb's copy keeps in-frame clones and lacks some. The table shows 25,000 to 35,000 clones, with 75% to 85% occurring only once. Sequencing was performed on peripheral blood. The receptor source for this set is a human donor in a cohort sampled during active COVID-19. Each CDR3 is given without its conserved first and last residue. The order of the fields is V gene, J gene, CDR3 length, D gene, CDR3 protein. The D gene is left open where the match is weak.

TRBV7-2	TRBJ1-3	14	NA	ASSLDSGGSGNTIY
TRBV5-6	TRBJ1-2	14	TRBD1	ASSRLVGTVNYGYT
TRBV10-1	TRBJ1-3	13	TRBD1	ASSPTGMYGNTIY
TRBV7-2	TRBJ2-3	12	TRBD2	ASSSGGRADTQY
TRBV5-1	TRBJ1-1	11	TRBD1	ASSLEPQGLAF
TRBV4-2	TRBJ2-1	15	TRBD2	ASSQDYSAGGLNEQF
TRBV19	TRBJ1-5	16	TRBD1	ASTSQRQGPINNQPQH
TRBV7-9	TRBJ2-7	12	TRBD1	ASSKTGSSYEQY
TRBV19	TRBJ2-2	12	NA	ASSIGGRGGELF
TRBV18	TRBJ2-3	14	NA	ASSPPNGAGVDTQY
TRBV5-1	TRBJ1-1	13	TRBD1	ASSLDGQGNTEAF
TRBV7-3	TRBJ2-3	14	TRBD2	ASSTSSGGAVDTQY
TRBV5-4	TRBJ2-1	17	TRBD2	ASSSGLAGGRSSYNEQF
TRBV28	TRBJ2-2	15	TRBD1	ASSPPSGTGGTGELF
TRBV12-3/TRBV12-4	TRBJ1-1	11	NA	ASRPGPGAEAF
TRBV6-5	TRBJ1-2	13	NA	ASQSGAETNYGYT
TRBV9	TRBJ2-2	11	NA	ASSVADTGELF
TRBV9	TRBJ2-7	13	TRBD2	ASSVGLAGAWEQY
TRBV3-1/TRBV3-2	TRBJ1-2	13	NA	ASSQDWQEVGGYT
TRBV5-6	TRBJ2-7	13	NA	ASSLGGGASYEQY
TRBV27	TRBJ2-1	13	NA	ASRPGTPLYNEQF
TRBV13	TRBJ1-6	13	NA	ASSLGAGRNSPLH
TRBV6-6	TRBJ1-2	13	NA	ASRGRTDINYGYT
TRBV7-2	TRBJ1-3	13	TRBD1	ASSPTGVSGNTIY
TRBV10-1	TRBJ2-5	12	NA	ATSPGNTQETQY
TRBV2	TRBJ1-5	13	NA	ASRRGIGDNQPQH
TRBV4-1	TRBJ2-5	12	TRBD1	ASSQGDRGKTQY
TRBV18	TRBJ2-5	12	NA	ASSPPQVQETQY
TRBV5-4	TRBJ1-2	11	TRBD1	ASTGQGGYGYT
TRBV24-1	TRBJ1-5	16	NA	ATSVLRGGFGYNQPQH
TRBV7-9	TRBJ2-7	14	NA	ASSPPIGQGGHEQY
TRBV27	TRBJ1-2	12	NA	ASSLSDRFYGYT
TRBV7-2	TRBJ2-1	13	TRBD1	ASSRDRGSYNEQF
TRBV12-3/TRBV12-4	TRBJ1-2	11	TRBD1	ASSSTGAYGYT
TRBV11-2	TRBJ2-7	13	TRBD1	ASSPTDREDYEQY